The entry that follows covers one TCR beta chain sequence. Each CDR3 protein gets one entry after TCRdb re-called the 5' RACE reads with MiXCR. The sample has tens of thousands of distinct CDR3 sequences, 4% to 5% seen once. The data were taken from a study of early T cells in non-severe SARS-CoV-2 infection. This receptor was identified in an adult who was a healthcare worker with PCR-confirmed SARS-CoV-2 infection or an uninfected control (not recorded which). The sample consisted of whole blood.

In DNA, the CDR3 is TGCAGTGCCCCTTCGGACGCTAGCAATCAGCCCCAGCATTTT. This codes for CSAPSDASNQPQHF. This chain connects TRBV20-1 to TRBJ1-5; no reliable D call. V was trimmed by 6 bases and J by 0 bases, leaving 12 bases between them. The length of the CDR3 is 14 residues. Germline CDR1 and CDR2: DFQATT and SNEGSKA (reference sequence).